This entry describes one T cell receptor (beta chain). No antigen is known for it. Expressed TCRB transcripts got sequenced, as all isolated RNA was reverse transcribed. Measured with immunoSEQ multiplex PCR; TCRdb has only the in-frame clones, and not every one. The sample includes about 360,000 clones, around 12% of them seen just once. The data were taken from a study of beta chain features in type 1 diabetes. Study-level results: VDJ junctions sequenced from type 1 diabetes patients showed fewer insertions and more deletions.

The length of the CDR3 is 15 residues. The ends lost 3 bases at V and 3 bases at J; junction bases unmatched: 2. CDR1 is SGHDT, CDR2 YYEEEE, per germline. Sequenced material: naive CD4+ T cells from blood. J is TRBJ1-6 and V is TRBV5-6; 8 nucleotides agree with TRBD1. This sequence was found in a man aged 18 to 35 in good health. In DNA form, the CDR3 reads TGTGCCAGCAGCTCGACAGGGGTCTATAATTCACCCCTCCACTTT. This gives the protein CASSSTGVYNSPLHF.